Detailed here is one T cell receptor (beta chain). Its antigen is still unknown. No base quality values were provided; no much bigger clone lies one nucleotide off. The library came from the immunoSEQ multiplex PCR assay. For TCR sequencing, RNA was extracted from every sample and reverse transcribed into cDNA to serve as template. SuperScript III was used to make first-strand cDNA, primed with a 2:1 mix of oligo-dT and random hexamers. Amplification bias was assessed with a synthetic immune receptor repertoire, and residual bias was removed computationally. Processing in the source paper ran as follows. Raw reads were preprocessed to remove errors, and CDR3 was defined according to IMGT conventions as the region from the conserved cysteine to phenylalanine. Clonality was calculated as 1 minus Shannon entropy normalized by log2 of the number of productive unique TCRs. CD4 or CD8 identity of scalp clones was inferred by cross-referencing scalp TCRbeta sequences with sorted blood CD4 and CD8 repertoires. TCRdb retrieved this table from immuneACCESS and kept in-frame rearrangements only. Not all clones are present; in checked studies, unresolved V genes account for under half, and no reason is known for the remainder. For V, J and clone size, that table is used; D and trimming come from the DNA. Across this sample there are more than 200,000 clones, with over 40% seen only once. The biggest ten clones account for over 2% of the sample.

Interpreted using the paper, the treatment or condition label stands for: oral pan-JAK inhibitor, 5-10 mg twice daily. From alopecia areata patients, peripheral blood was collected along with lesional scalp punch biopsies. PBMCs were isolated by density centrifugation and stained for CD3, CD4 and CD8, after which CD4+ and CD8+ T cells were sorted on a FACSAria. The data derive from a study of CD8+ T cells in alopecia areata (dated by TCRdb to 2016 to 2019). Study-wide context: Treated patients were enrolled in an open-label pilot trial of oral tofacitinib at 5 to 10 mg twice daily for moderate-to-severe alopecia areata. Patients received tofacitinib for 6 to 18 months and were then followed off drug for 6 months to check for delayed response and recurrence. RNA was obtained with the PAXgene miRNA kit for fixed scalp, the miRNeasy kit for PBMCs, and the RNeasy kit for mouse skin. TCRbeta CDR3 regions were amplified by immunoSEQ multiplex PCR using 35 Vbeta forward and 13 Jbeta reverse primers. Human TCRbeta sequencing covered scalp tissue and sorted CD4+ and CD8+ peripheral blood T cells from patchy and totalis/universalis alopecia areata patients and healthy controls. Scalp clonality was compared across normal scalp (n=4), patchy alopecia areata scalp (n=8), and alopecia totalis/universalis scalp (n=8). Biopsies were taken from tofacitinib-treated patients at baseline and at 4 and 24 weeks of treatment, and a later scalp biopsy was taken in several of the tofacitinib-treated patients. In treated patients, disease severity was measured using the SALT score, which gives the percentage of scalp surface area affected. The study used high-throughput TCRbeta sequencing to examine T cell clonal expansion in alopecia areata, in both the C3H/HeJ mouse model and human patients.

General findings and caveats noted by the study authors: Tofacitinib significantly decreased scalp clonality and the number of expanded CD8+ clones among the top 100 scalp clones. Resident alphabeta T cells in normal human skin are also sequenced, complicating scalp TCR repertoire analysis, unlike mouse skin dominated by gammadelta T cells. Because the treated cohort was small and included a single nonresponder, larger studies are needed to assess links between baseline CD8+ expansion and response. Compared with mice, TCR sequences shared between patients were less clear, possibly partly because of HLA diversity across the patient population. Many expanded lesional clones persisted in scalp and blood during tofacitinib treatment, which may partly explain relapse after stopping treatment. Compared with normal scalp, lesional scalp had higher clonality and more expanded CD8+ clones, particularly in alopecia totalis/universalis, a pattern that suggests antigenic drive.

The material was CD4+ T cells sorted from blood, obtained at approximately week 36, from a patient treated with tofacitinib. The receptor's source is a human donor with alopecia areata.

CDR3 loop: CASTWDRGEHEQYF. The bases are TGTGCCAGCACTTGGGACAGGGGTGAACACGAGCAGTACTTC. Recombination linked TRBV2 to TRBJ2-7; the central 10 bases match TRBD1. The V end gives up 7 bases and the J end 5 bases, leaving 8 bases in the junction not matched to a gene. The germline V gene gives CDR1 as SNHLY and CDR2 as FYNNEI. From cysteine to phenylalanine, the CDR3 is 14 amino acids long. CDR3 DNA is the only sequence kept; it has 42 bases, read in frame from the first base.